The T cell receptor beta chain described here comes from a study of early T cells in non-severe SARS-CoV-2 infection. As for the study in general: Sequencing of bulk RNA from unsorted whole blood was done, without chain pairing.

By share, this clonotype counts as medium-sized (0.01 to 0.1%). Its target is unknown. Germline assignment: CDR1 KGHDR and CDR2 SFDVKD. CDR3 length equals 11 residues. With 4 bases removed from V and 7 bases from J, the gap between germline ends came to 7 bases. Individual cDNA molecules received unique molecular identifiers during library preparation. Via MiXCR, TCRdb re-called the 5' RACE reads, giving one row per CDR3 protein. The sample lists 55,000 to 75,000 distinct CDR3 sequences, roughly 8% occurring once. General study points: VDJdb-based annotation leaned toward anti-spike CD8 responses and missed private and CD4 specificities.

Sequencing was carried out using whole blood. The chain carries TRBV24-1 and TRBJ2-7, with a possible D match to TRBD1 (6 bases). This TCR was recovered from an adult who was a healthcare worker with PCR-confirmed SARS-CoV-2 infection or an uninfected control (not recorded which). CDR3 sequence: CATSDRGEQYF. The CDR3 DNA sequence: TGTGCCACCAGTGACAGGGGAGAGCAGTACTTC.